Reported below is one T cell receptor beta chain. In the study's own analysis: Nucleated cell counts were estimated from reference gene primer amplification. Produced via immunoSEQ multiplex PCR; TCRdb's table is partial and in-frame only. V, J and clone size reflect that table, while D and trimming were determined from the DNA. The table shows 330,000 or so clones, with approximately 90% occurring only once. Seattle-derived patients entered the study during active infection and were followed longitudinally. The CDR3 is 16 residues long. V was clipped by 0 bases and J by 4 bases; unmatched bases: 5. The germline V gene encodes CDR1 MNHEY and CDR2 SVGEGT. The sample originates from a study of blood T cell repertoires in COVID-19.

Source material: peripheral blood. The TCR sequence derives from a man younger than 40 with COVID-19, enrolled during active disease. The gene calls are TRBV6-2 or TRBV6-3 and TRBJ2-2; 7 bases match TRBD1. The CDR3 here is CASSYSFRGSTGELFF. CDR3 in DNA: TGTGCCAGCAGTTACTCGTTCAGGGGGAGCACCGGGGAGCTGTTTTTT.